This TCR beta chain is from a study of blood T cell repertoires in COVID-19. Study-wide context: PBMCs, B-cell-depleted T cells, or T cells provided the cDNA or gDNA that made up the material.

Germline CDR1 reads KGHSH; CDR2 reads LQKENI. J was trimmed by 5 bases and V by 5 bases; bases with no gene match: 4. CDR3 length: 14 residues. Here immunoSEQ multiplex PCR was the method, and the copy in TCRdb shows in-frame clones only, minus some. The sample includes tens of thousands of clones, 80% to 90% of them seen just once. V usage is TRBV18 and J usage is TRBJ2-5, with 11 bases identical to TRBD1. The material sequenced was peripheral blood. This TCR was sampled from a human donor with active COVID-19. The donor label of this sample is uncertain. This CDR3 reads CASSRTGGSETQYF. CDR3 coding DNA: TGTGCCAGCTCAAGGACAGGGGGCAGCGAGACCCAGTACTTC.